Sequencing of this T cell receptor beta chain was carried out in a study of T cell changes during pregnancy in multiple sclerosis. V lost 4 bases, J lost 1 base, and 4 bases stayed unmatched. CDR1 and CDR2 (germline): SGHRS, YFSETQ. This CDR3 region has 15 residues. By frequency in the sample, this clone is medium-sized. Profiling relied on immunoSEQ multiplex PCR, and the TCRdb table lists in-frame clones only, not all of them. The sample has about 44,000 clones, about 89% seen once. The sample was CD4+ T cells from peripheral blood mononuclear cells, taken after pregnancy. The chain is built from TRBV5-1 and TRBJ1-4; 7 nucleotides match TRBD1. This TCR derives from a female donor with multiple sclerosis, enrolled in a pregnancy study. CDR3 protein: CASSLSGGTNEKLFF. The CDR3, as DNA: TGCGCCAGCAGCCTCTCAGGGGGAACTAATGAAAAACTGTTTTTT.